This entry concerns a single T cell receptor beta chain. Its antigen is not known. TCRdb used MiXCR to reprocess the reads, holding one entry per CDR3 protein. Here the sample spans around 71,000 distinct CDR3 sequences, 20% to 25% being singletons. These data are taken from a study of T cell repertoires in cytomegalovirus infection. CDR3 size: 13 residues. CDR1 is MDHEN and CDR2 is SYDVKM in the germline V gene. With 3 bases removed from V and 1 base from J, the gap between germline ends came to 6 bases. V gene TRBV28 combines with J gene TRBJ1-1; D remains unclear. This clonotype was obtained from a human donor in good health (CMV status not recorded). Some clones in this sample may be carry-over from other donors' samples. Sequenced material: CD8+ T cells from cultured PBMCs, taken from culture after CMV antigen stimulation. As DNA, the CDR3 is TGTGCCAGCAGTTTCCGAGCGAACACTGAAGCTTTCTTT. Amino acid sequence: CASSFRANTEAFF.